This TCR beta chain was observed in a study of cytomegalovirus exposure and HLA in healthy donors. Study-level background: The approximately 120 validation repertoires used the same platform as the roughly 720 first-cohort repertoires (as reported by a later analysis). General observations from the study: The tendency of first-cohort TCR clusters to co-occur in the 130 or so validation repertoires was identified by a subsequent analysis. Rare TCR sequences predominated, though certain public TCRs were found in many donors.

Per germline, CDR1 MNHEY and CDR2 SVGAGI. The CDR3 runs 13 residues. V was trimmed by 3 bases and J by 5 bases, leaving 7 bases between them. The sample holds one count of this clone. The antigen remains unidentified. The table came from immunoSEQ multiplex PCR; TCRdb's copy has only in-frame clones and leaves some out. The sample includes tens of thousands of clones, around 96% of them seen just once. The origin of this receptor is a man aged 18-30 years in good health and CMV-seronegative. Sequencing was done on a sample of PBMCs. J is TRBJ2-2 and V is TRBV6-5; the D gene is possibly TRBD2 (5 bases). CDR3 region: CASSYSGTGELFF. In DNA form, the CDR3 reads TGTGCCAGCAGTTATTCGGGGACCGGGGAGCTGTTTTTT.